This is a list of T cell receptor beta chains from one sample in a study of identical twins. TCRdb re-called the 5' RACE reads through MiXCR, storing one row per CDR3 protein. The table has roughly 720,000 distinct CDR3 sequences, roughly 18% seen once. Another study also made use of these data, one on T cells expressing NK-cell markers.

Sequences were obtained from PBMCs. Receptor source: a woman aged 18 to 35 in good health. The CDR3 runs from the conserved cysteine through the conserved F or W. D genes are given only for firm matches. The size of a clone is reported for some rows only, either as once, few or many, or as a class for expanded clones.

D gene	J gene	clone size	V gene	CDR3 DNA	CDR3 protein
-	TRBJ2-5	few	TRBV5-1	TGCGCCAGCAGCTTGGCCGTAACCGGGACCCAGTACTTC	CASSLAVTGTQYF
-	TRBJ2-2	-	TRBV29-1	TGCAGCGTCCTCAGGGGCCTGAACACCGGGGAGCTGTTTTTT	CSVLRGLNTGELFF
-	TRBJ1-2	-	TRBV20-1	TGCAGTGCTAGCGGACCAGCCTACACCTTC	CSASGPAYTF
-	TRBJ2-3	many	TRBV12-3/TRBV12-4	TGTGCCAGCAGTCCGGGGGTTTGGGGGAGCACAGATACGCAGTATTTT	CASSPGVWGSTDTQYF
TRBD2	TRBJ2-3	many	TRBV4-2	TGTGCCAGCAGCCAAGATCGCGGGGGGGCCACAGATACGCAGTATTTT	CASSQDRGGATDTQYF
TRBD2	TRBJ2-7	-	TRBV25-1	TGTGCCAGCAGTGGCGGGGGAAGGGTCGAGCAGTACTTC	CASSGGGRVEQYF
TRBD1	TRBJ1-5	-	TRBV20-1	TGCAGTGCTAGAGATCCTCTTCGGGACAGGGGTCAGCCCCAGCATTTT	CSARDPLRDRGQPQHF
TRBD1	TRBJ2-7	once	TRBV6-5	TGTGCCAGCAGTTCGGGACAGGGGGGTCAGAGAGCCTCCGAGCAGTACTTC	CASSSGQGGQRASEQYF
-	TRBJ2-7	few	TRBV20-1	TGCAGTGCTCGGGGCGGGCAATACGAGCAGTACTTC	CSARGGQYEQYF
-	TRBJ2-5	-	TRBV7-9	TGTGCCAGCAGCGCCACGGGGGAGACCCAGTACTTC	CASSATGETQYF
-	TRBJ2-3	once	TRBV11-2	TGTGCCAGCACCCTATGGTGGGGTGGCACAGATACGCAGTATTTT	CASTLWWGGTDTQYF
-	TRBJ2-5	-	TRBV20-1	TGCAGTGCTGGGCCCCTTCGCGGGGGCGCTGGGGAGACCCAGTACTTC	CSAGPLRGGAGETQYF
-	TRBJ2-1	-	TRBV6-5	TGTGCCAGCAGTTCACACAGGGTTCGGGATGAGCAGTTCTTC	CASSSHRVRDEQFF
TRBD1	TRBJ2-7	-	TRBV25-1	TGTGCCAGCAGCTCCTCGCAGACAGGGAAGTTCTACGAGCAGTACTTC	CASSSSQTGKFYEQYF
-	TRBJ1-1	few	TRBV20-1	TGCAGTGCAGGGCCCCTAGCTTTCTTT	CSAGPLAFF
-	TRBJ2-2	few	TRBV29-1	TGCAGCGTTGAAGAGTCTCAGGGCCACGGGGAGCTGTTTTTT	CSVEESQGHGELFF
TRBD1	TRBJ1-1	few	TRBV18	TGTGCCAGCTCACCACAACAGGGGAGGGACACTGAAGCTTTCTTT	CASSPQQGRDTEAFF
-	TRBJ2-7	few	TRBV29-1	TGCAGCGTTGGGTTGGCTTTGGACAACTTTGCCTACGAGCAGTACTTC	CSVGLALDNFAYEQYF